The clone carrying this T cell receptor (beta chain) was detected only a few times. The target antigen is unknown. Expressed TCRB transcripts were sequenced after all isolated RNA was converted to cDNA. Generated by immunoSEQ multiplex PCR, the TCRdb table keeps only in-frame clones and is missing some. The data show hundreds of thousands of clones, with roughly 16% seen just once and under 0.095% held by the top ten. The record originates from a study of beta chain features in type 1 diabetes. Overall study results and limits: TCRB CDR3s were moderately but significantly shorter in Type 1 diabetes patients in all four CD4+ subsets.

The CDR3 spans 10 residues. Germline assignment: CDR1 GTSNPN and CDR2 SVGIG (reference sequence). The sequence came from a young man in good health. Material: naive CD4+ T cells from blood. The gene calls are TRBV30 and TRBJ2-5; 7 positions match TRBD2. CDR3 protein: CAWGGETQYF. The CDR3 DNA follows: TGTGCTTGGGGGGGAGAGACCCAGTACTTC.